Reported below is one T cell receptor beta chain. Its matching antigen is unknown. Sorting isolated naive CD4 T cells lacking CD45RO and expressing CD62L. The table came from immunoSEQ multiplex PCR; TCRdb's copy has only in-frame clones and leaves some out. The sample shows tens of thousands of clones, roughly 93% of them seen only once. The data were taken from a study of human versus mouse CDR3 diversity and MHC coevolution. Trimming cost V 8 bases and J 2 bases; bases outside gene matches: 6. CDR1 LNHDA and CDR2 SQIVND come from the germline V gene (reference sequence). The length of the CDR3 is 14 residues. General observations from the study: Human T cells underwent selection on roughly 6 different MHC II alleles.

The chain links TRBV19 to TRBJ2-1, with 7 positions matching TRBD2. Sequencing was done on a sample of naive CD4+ T cells from blood. Subset reported: CD45RO-negative CD62L-positive naive CD4 T cells. This receptor was identified in a person aged 55 to 69 in good health. CDR3 nucleotides: TGTGCCAGTTCAACCCTAGCGGCCTACAATGAGCAGTTCTTC. This translates into CASSTLAAYNEQFF.